These 18 T cell receptor beta chains share one sample of origin, sequenced in a study of cytomegalovirus exposure and HLA in healthy donors. Sequenced by immunoSEQ multiplex PCR; TCRdb stores in-frame clones only, minus some. The sample gives about 120,000 clones, about 91% of which show up once; less than 2% is in the top ten. The sequencing sample was made of PBMCs. The receptors were gathered from a man in his late teens or twenties in good health and CMV-seronegative.

The table lists this clone with a count of one. This chain links TRBV28 with TRBJ1-1; D is perhaps TRBD1 (6 bases). V was pared by 5 bases and J by 6 bases, with 19 bases between. In germline, CDR1 is MDHEN, CDR2 SYDVKM. The CDR3 is made up of 15 amino acids. CDR3 sequence: CASSEDREFIAEAFF. The CDR3 nucleotides are TGTGCCAGCAGTGAGGACAGAGAGTTTATTGCTGAAGCTTTCTTT.

The chain uses TRBV5-1 and TRBJ1-5, with TRBD1 matching over 7 bases. CDR3 length equals 14 residues. Germline V lookup: CDR1 SGHRS, CDR2 YFSETQ. The junction had 8 bases not matched to a gene; V was cut back by 4 bases and J by 7 bases. Here the CDR3 reads CASSISDRAQPQHF. CDR3 nucleotide sequence: TGCGCCAGCAGCATTTCTGACAGGGCACAGCCCCAGCATTTT.

V gene TRBV4-3 combines with J gene TRBJ2-1; D gene ambiguous. Trimming took 4 bases from V and 2 from J, leaving 9 bases between them. Germline V gives CDR1 LGHNA, CDR2 YSLEER. The CDR3 extends over 14 amino acids. CDR3 in amino acids: CASSRALTYNEQFF. The CDR3 bases are TGCGCCAGCAGCCGGGCCCTAACCTACAATGAGCAGTTCTTC.

This chain links TRBV28 with TRBJ1-3; D is ambiguous. Trimming removed 7 bases from V and 0 bases from J, with 19 bases in between. The germline gives CDR1 MDHEN, CDR2 SYDVKM. The CDR3 length is 17 residues. The CDR3 loop is CASKVLDQRSSGNTIYF. CDR3 in DNA: TGTGCCAGCAAAGTCTTAGACCAAAGGAGCTCTGGAAACACCATATATTTT.

The V and J genes are TRBV5-1 and TRBJ2-1, with D uncertain. Germline lookup yields CDR1 SGHRS and CDR2 YFSETQ. The germline V and J ends were trimmed by 0 bases and 8 bases, with 12 bases remaining between them. CDR3 length equals 14 residues. The DNA for the CDR3 is TGCGCCAGCAGCTTGGGGCAGCGTCGGGATGAGCAGTTCTTC. Translation: CASSLGQRRDEQFF.

J is TRBJ2-3 and V is TRBV13, with 9 bases fitting TRBD2. From germline, CDR1 is PRHDT and CDR2 FYEKMQ (reference sequence). After removal of 4 bases from V and 6 bases from J, the junction contained 8 bases not matched to a gene. This CDR3 contains 15 residues. Here the CDR3 reads CASSSRPGLADTQYF. The CDR3 DNA sequence: TGTGCCAGCAGCTCAAGACCGGGACTAGCTGATACGCAGTATTTT. Based on the CDR3 plus reference TRBV13 and TRBJ2-3, the full variable domain is AAGVIQSPRHLIKEKRETATLKCYPIPRHDTVYWYQQGPGQDPQFLISFYEKMQSDKGSIPDRFSAQQFSDYHSELNMSSLELGDSALYFCASSSRPGLADTQYFGPGTRLTVL.

This clone was detected only once. The chain uses TRBV5-6 and TRBJ1-6; the match to TRBD1 covers 9 bases. There are 14 residues in the CDR3. V shed 2 bases, J shed 11 bases, and the junction held 5 bases outside the gene matches. Looked up from germline, CDR1 is SGHDT and CDR2 is YYEEEE. CDR3 DNA: TGTGCCAGCAGCTTTTGGGGACAGGGTACACCCCTCCACTTT. Amino acids: CASSFWGQGTPLHF.

This clone was detected only a few times. The V call is TRBV2, the J call TRBJ2-7; D is possibly TRBD1 (6 bases). Germline V gene sequence: CDR1 SNHLY, CDR2 FYNNEI. The CDR3 sequence is 15 residues long. Trimming left V 4 bases short and J 5 bases short, with 18 bases between. The CDR3 here is CASSVPQTGSDEQYF. In DNA, the CDR3 is TGTGCCAGCAGTGTCCCCCAGACAGGCTCGGACGAGCAGTACTTC.

The chain is built from TRBV7-2 and TRBJ2-3, with TRBD2 matching over 7 bases. Germline CDR1 and CDR2: SGHTA and FQGNSA. The CDR3 spans 15 residues. V shed 4 bases, J shed 5 bases, and the junction held 9 bases outside the gene matches. The CDR3 reads CASSSRVREVDTQYF. CDR3 coding DNA: TGTGCCAGCAGCTCCCGGGTCCGGGAGGTAGATACGCAGTATTTT.

The chain uses TRBV19 and TRBJ1-5; TRBD1 matches at 7 bases. This CDR3 contains 15 residues. The germline V gene has CDR1 LNHDA and CDR2 SQIVND (reference sequence). Trimming took 5 bases from V and 9 from J; bases not matched to a gene: 13. The CDR3: CASSVNRDSGWPQHF. CDR3 bases: TGTGCCAGTAGTGTAAACCGGGACAGTGGATGGCCCCAGCATTTT.

The chain is built from TRBV4-1 and TRBJ1-2; possible D gene TRBD1, 6 bases. Germline CDR1 MGHRA, CDR2 YSYEKL. The CDR3 extends over 16 amino acids. V was clipped by 6 bases and J by 4 bases, with 21 bases between them. The CDR3 spells CASRPTDSPVGYGYTF. Written as DNA, the CDR3 is TGCGCCAGCAGACCAACGGACAGCCCGGTTGGCTATGGCTACACCTTC.

The gene calls are TRBV25-1 and TRBJ1-4; D is undetermined. The length of the CDR3 is 15 residues. Germline V gene data show CDR1 as MGHDK and CDR2 as SYGVNS. V was pared by 6 bases and J by 0 bases, with 11 bases between. In DNA form, the CDR3 reads TGTGCCAGCAGACCCTCAGGTGCAACTAATGAAAAACTGTTTTTT. Its protein product is CASRPSGATNEKLFF.

In this sample, this clone turned up once. The gene calls are TRBV5-1 and TRBJ1-2, with 9 bases lining up with TRBD1. The CDR3 covers 17 residues. The J segment lost 6 bases and the V segment lost 3 bases, leaving 15 bases of the junction unmatched. Germline lookup yields CDR1 SGHRS and CDR2 YFSETQ. In DNA, the CDR3 is TGCGCCAGCAGCTGGACCTCCGACAGGGGGGATTGGAATGGCTACACCTTC. It translates to CASSWTSDRGDWNGYTF.

The CDR3 loop is CASSFDRGNGQPQHF. Written as DNA, the CDR3 is TGTGCCAGCAGTTTCGACAGGGGGAACGGTCAGCCCCAGCATTTT. The rearrangement joins TRBV28 to TRBJ1-5, with 9 bases lining up with TRBD1. From germline, CDR1 is MDHEN and CDR2 SYDVKM. Trimming removed 3 bases from V and 6 bases from J; junction bases left unmatched: 6. This CDR3 spans 15 amino acids.

This chain links TRBV27 with TRBJ2-7; 7 positions match TRBD2. The V and J ends lost 3 bases and 7 bases, in that order; junction bases with no gene match: 9. The germline V gene encodes CDR1 MNHEY and CDR2 SMNVEV (reference sequence). The CDR3 runs 14 residues. The CDR3 DNA follows: TGTGCCAGCAGTTTCTTCTTGGGGGGAGGGGAGCAGTACTTC. Its translation: CASSFFLGGGEQYF.

The chain is built from TRBV7-6 and TRBJ2-5; 11 positions match TRBD2. The CDR3 runs 19 residues. V trimming: 0 bases; J trimming: 2 bases; junction bases outside the gene matches: 11. From germline, CDR1 is SGHVS and CDR2 FNYEAQ. CDR3 sequence reads: CASSLAVAGGPTGQETQYF. The CDR3 coding sequence is TGTGCCAGCAGCTTAGCCGTAGCGGGGGGGCCCACCGGGCAAGAGACCCAGTACTTC.

The chain recombines TRBV27 with TRBJ1-5, with 10 positions matching TRBD1. The CDR3 has 15 residues. Germline trimming cut 1 base from V and 6 bases from J; bases unmatched to any gene: 3. Germline CDR1 reads MNHEY; CDR2 reads SMNVEV (reference sequence). The CDR3 nucleotides are TGTGCCAGCAGTTTATACGGGACAGGGGCTCAGCCCCAGCATTTT. Protein: CASSLYGTGAQPQHF.

The gene calls are TRBV5-6 and TRBJ2-3; unclear D gene. The CDR3 runs 13 residues. V lost 3 bases and J 4 bases, leaving 9 bases between the germline ends. Germline V CDR1 and CDR2: SGHDT, YYEEEE. The DNA of the CDR3 is TGTGCCAGCAGCTACCCAAGCCCAGATACGCAGTATTTT. As protein: CASSYPSPDTQYF.